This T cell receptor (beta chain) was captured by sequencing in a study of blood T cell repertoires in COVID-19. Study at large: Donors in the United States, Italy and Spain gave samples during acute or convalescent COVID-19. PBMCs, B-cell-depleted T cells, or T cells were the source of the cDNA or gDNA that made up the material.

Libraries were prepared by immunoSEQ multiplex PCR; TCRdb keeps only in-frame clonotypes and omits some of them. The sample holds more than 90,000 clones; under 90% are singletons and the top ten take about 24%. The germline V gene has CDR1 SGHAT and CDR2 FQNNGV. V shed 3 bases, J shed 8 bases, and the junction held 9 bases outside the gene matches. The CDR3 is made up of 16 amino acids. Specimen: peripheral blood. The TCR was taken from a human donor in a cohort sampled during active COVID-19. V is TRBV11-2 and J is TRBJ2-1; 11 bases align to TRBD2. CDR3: CASSFTIAGGGDEQFF. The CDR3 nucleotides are TGTGCCAGCAGCTTCACCATAGCGGGAGGGGGCGATGAGCAGTTCTTC.